This T cell receptor beta chain is from a study of beta chain features in type 1 diabetes. This clone was seen a handful of times. The antigen remains unidentified. With 3 bases removed from V and 1 base from J, the gap between germline ends came to 10 bases. The germline gives CDR1 SGHDT, CDR2 YYEEEE. The CDR3 loop spans 14 amino acids. Reverse transcription of all isolated RNA meant that expressed TCRB transcripts were sequenced. Sequenced by immunoSEQ multiplex PCR; TCRdb stores in-frame clones only, minus some. The sample carries about 240,000 clones, around 26% recorded once. Findings and caveats of the study: Shorter templates might be favored by PCR, equally in patients and controls.

The chain employs TRBV5-6 and TRBJ1-1; tentative D call: TRBD1 (6 bases). Input material: central memory CD4+ T cells from blood. This receptor was obtained from a man aged 30 to 45 in good health. CDR3 loop: CASSWGARNTEAFF. CDR3 in DNA: TGTGCCAGCAGCTGGGGGGCGAGGAACACTGAAGCTTTCTTT.